Shown below are 17 T cell receptor beta chains from a single sample sequenced in a study of blood T cell repertoires in COVID-19. Data came from immunoSEQ multiplex PCR; TCRdb stores just in-frame clones and leaves some out. This sample has more than 110,000 clones, with 84% found just once. The source material was peripheral blood. The receptors here all came from a human donor in a cohort sampled during active COVID-19.

This chain connects TRBV18 to TRBJ1-2; D is ambiguous. Trimming shortened V by 0 bases and J by 10 bases, and 12 bases separated the two germline ends. The CDR3 is made up of 13 amino acids. Per the germline V gene, CDR1 is KGHSH and CDR2 is LQKENI. CDR3 amino acids: CASSPPVRESYTF. DNA for the CDR3: TGTGCCAGCTCACCACCGGTGAGAGAATCCTACACCTTC. Full variable domain (missing parts from reference TRBV18 and TRBJ1-2): NAGVMQNPRHLVRRRGQEARLRCSPMKGHSHVYWYRQLPEEGLKFMVYLQKENIIDESGMPKERFSAEFPKEGPSILRIQQVVRGDSAAYFCASSPPVRESYTFGSGTRLTVV.

This clone was observed a single time. This rearrangement joins TRBV9 to TRBJ2-5, with 9 positions matching TRBD1. The ends lost 0 bases at V and 4 bases at J; junction bases unmatched: 4. The V gene's germline CDR1 is SGDLS and CDR2 YYNGEE. The CDR3 consists of 15 residues. CDR3 residues: CASSVGTGDGETQYF. The CDR3 DNA reads as TGTGCCAGCAGCGTAGGGACAGGGGATGGAGAGACCCAGTACTTC. Filled out from reference TRBV9 and TRBJ2-5, the complete variable domain reads DSGVTQTPKHLITATGQRVTLRCSPRSGDLSVYWYQQSLDQGLQFLIQYYNGEERAKGNILERFSAQQFPDLHSELNLSSLELGDSALYFCASSVGTGDGETQYFGPGTRLLVL.

The chain recombines TRBV2 with TRBJ2-1; 7 nucleotides match TRBD2. After removal of 10 bases from V and 7 bases from J, the junction contained 13 bases not matched to a gene. This CDR3 is 14 amino acids long. Germline V gene lookup returns CDR1 SNHLY and CDR2 FYNNEI. The CDR3 nucleotides are TGTGCCAACCAAGCGGGGTGGGGGGTAAATGAGCAGTTCTTC. This encodes CANQAGWGVNEQFF.

This clone was counted only a few times. V and J are TRBV2 and TRBJ1-2, with 8 positions matching TRBD1. The CDR3 sequence is 11 residues long. The germline gives CDR1 SNHLY, CDR2 FYNNEI. The V and J ends lost 8 bases and 4 bases, in that order; junction bases with no gene match: 0. CDR3 residues: CASGTGYGYTF. The CDR3 DNA follows: TGTGCCAGCGGGACAGGCTATGGCTACACCTTC.

This chain joins TRBV29-1 and TRBJ2-7, with 7 bases matching TRBD2. The germline V gene has CDR1 SQVTM and CDR2 ANQGSEA. Unmatched junction bases numbered 2, after V lost 0 bases and J lost 9 bases. This CDR3 has 11 amino acids. The CDR3 coding sequence is TGCAGCGTTGAAGATGGGGAGGGGCAGTACTTC. It translates to CSVEDGEGQYF.

This sequence joins TRBV27 and TRBJ1-6; TRBD1 aligns across 7 bases. The CDR3 length is 15 residues. Germline CDR1 reads MNHEY; CDR2 reads SMNVEV (reference sequence). Trimming cost V 5 bases and J 7 bases; bases outside gene matches: 8. The CDR3 sequence: CASSARQGWNSPLHF. CDR3 DNA: TGTGCCAGCAGTGCAAGACAGGGTTGGAATTCACCCCTCCACTTT.

The CDR3 is CASNKRTSADTQYF. The CDR3 DNA reads as TGTGCCAGCAACAAACGGACTAGCGCAGATACGCAGTATTTT. The chain couples TRBV3-1 (or the pseudogene TRBV3-2) to TRBJ2-3, with TRBD2 matching over 9 bases. CDR1 and CDR2 (germline): LGHDT, YNNKEL (reference sequence). J was trimmed by 4 bases and V by 7 bases; bases with no gene match: 6. CDR3 length: 14 residues.

The chain carries TRBV5-4 and TRBJ2-2; TRBD1 matches 9 bases. V was clipped by 0 bases and J by 6 bases; unmatched bases: 3. The CDR3 length is 15 residues. Germline assignment: CDR1 SGHNT and CDR2 YYREEE (reference sequence). CDR3 region: CASSLGDRDAGELFF. CDR3 DNA: TGTGCCAGCAGCTTGGGGGACAGGGACGCCGGGGAGCTGTTTTTT. Full variable domain (rest looked up from reference TRBV5-4 and TRBJ2-2): ETGVTQSPTHLIKTRGQQVTLRCSSQSGHNTVSWYQQALGQGPQFIFQYYREEENGRGNFPPRFSGLQFPNYSSELNVNALELDDSALYLCASSLGDRDAGELFFGEGSRLTVL.

This clone was observed a single time. The V gene is TRBV3-1 (or the pseudogene TRBV3-2), the J gene TRBJ2-5; D ambiguous. CDR1 and CDR2 (germline): LGHDT, YNNKEL (reference sequence). With 1 base removed from V and 5 bases from J, the gap between germline ends came to 8 bases. The CDR3 runs to 13 residues. In DNA, the CDR3 is TGTGCCAGCAGCCAAGGGCTTTTCGAGACCCAGTACTTC. It specifies CASSQGLFETQYF.

This clone was recorded a few times. The chain employs TRBV7-9 and TRBJ2-3; the D is unclear. V gave up 0 bases and J gave up 4 bases, with 11 bases separating them. CDR3 length: 15 amino acids. Per germline, CDR1 SEHNR and CDR2 FQNEAQ (reference sequence). The CDR3 loop is CASSLALVGPDTQYF. The CDR3 region has the DNA TGTGCCAGCAGCTTAGCGCTCGTGGGCCCAGATACGCAGTATTTT.

J is TRBJ2-2 and V is TRBV9, with 8 bases that match TRBD2. The CDR3 is 16 amino acids. V trimming: 1 base; J trimming: 0 bases; junction bases outside the gene matches: 2. Germline V gene sequence: CDR1 SGDLS, CDR2 YYNGEE. DNA for the CDR3: TGTGCCAGCAGCGTAACTAGCGGCGCGAACACCGGGGAGCTGTTTTTT. Protein product: CASSVTSGANTGELFF.

The chain carries TRBV6-1 and TRBJ2-2; 12 bases line up with TRBD2. Germline V gene sequence: CDR1 MNHNS, CDR2 SASEGT. CDR3 size: 16 residues. The J segment lost 7 bases and the V segment lost 3 bases, leaving 6 bases of the junction unmatched. The DNA of the CDR3 is TGTGCCAGCAGTGAGCTAGCGGGGGGGCAAGTCGGGGAGCTGTTTTTT. This encodes CASSELAGGQVGELFF.

The chain uses TRBV5-5 and TRBJ2-5; a possible D gene is TRBD2 (7 bases). In germline, CDR1 is SGHKS, CDR2 YYEKEE (reference sequence). Trimming cost V 3 bases and J 1 base, with 10 bases left between them. The CDR3 is 14 residues long. The CDR3 DNA reads as TGTGCCAGCAGCTACGGGGGGCCCCAAGAGACCCAGTACTTC. Its translation: CASSYGGPQETQYF.

CDR3 sequence reads: CASSYGRGGISYGYTF. Written as DNA, the CDR3 is TGTGCCAGCAGTTATGGGAGGGGAGGGATAAGTTATGGCTACACCTTC. V is TRBV6-6 and J is TRBJ1-2; D may be TRBD1 (5 bases). CDR1 is MNHNY, CDR2 SVGAGI, per germline (reference sequence). V lost 3 bases and J lost 5, with 19 bases in between. This CDR3 region has 16 residues.

The rearrangement links TRBV6-2 or TRBV6-3 to TRBJ2-2; D remains unclear. V lost 0 bases to trimming and J lost 5 bases, with 7 bases between them. CDR1 MNHEY and CDR2 SVGEGT come from the germline V gene. The CDR3 has 14 residues. The CDR3 region has the DNA TGTGCCAGCAGTTACTCCCGAACAACCGGGGAGCTGTTTTTT. Protein sequence: CASSYSRTTGELFF.

This chain links TRBV4-2 with TRBJ1-6; no reliable D call. The V and J ends lost 1 base and 9 bases respectively, with 22 bases between them. There are 18 residues in the CDR3. Germline V gene lookup returns CDR1 LGHNA and CDR2 YNFKEQ. The CDR3 region is CASSQGVGGTGALSPLHF. In DNA form, the CDR3 reads TGTGCCAGCAGCCAAGGGGTAGGAGGAACGGGCGCCCTTTCACCCCTCCACTTT.

The chain couples TRBV30 to TRBJ2-1, with a tentative D call TRBD1 (6 bases). CDR3 length: 13 residues. The germline CDR1 and CDR2 sequences are GTSNPN and SVGIG (reference sequence). The V end lost 8 bases, the J end lost 1 base, and 12 bases lay between the germline ends. CDR3 in amino acids: CAVSQGSYNEQFF. The CDR3 region has the DNA TGTGCCGTCTCTCAGGGGTCCTACAATGAGCAGTTCTTC.